The rows below give T cell receptor beta chains drawn from one sample of a study of blood T cell repertoires in COVID-19. TCRdb keeps only in-frame clones here, not all; method: immunoSEQ multiplex PCR. The table shows about 130,000 clones, with 88% occurring only once. What was sequenced was peripheral blood. These TCRs come from a woman older than 75 with acute or convalescent COVID-19. The CDR3 runs from the conserved cysteine through the conserved F or W. A D gene is named only where the DNA matches it firmly. Clone sizes are given selectively: once, few, many, or a class where the clone is expanded.

d_gene: NA
len: 15
j_gene: TRBJ1-4
v_gene: TRBV7-9
abundance: few
CDR3nt: TGTGCCAGCAGCTTAACCGAGGGCTCTACAGAAAAACTGTTTTTT
CDR3aa: CASSLTEGSTEKLFF

d_gene: NA
len: 19
j_gene: TRBJ2-6
v_gene: TRBV7-9
abundance: NA
CDR3nt: TGTGCCAGCAGCCCGGACGGGGTCACGGGTTTCTCTGGGGCCAACGTCCTGACTTTC
CDR3aa: CASSPDGVTGFSGANVLTF

d_gene: TRBD2
len: 18
j_gene: TRBJ2-2
v_gene: TRBV19
abundance: once
CDR3nt: TGTGCCAGTACCAAAGGGCCCGAGGTCGGGAGGCCCACCGGGGAGCTGTTTTTT
CDR3aa: CASTKGPEVGRPTGELFF

d_gene: TRBD2
len: 15
j_gene: TRBJ2-5
v_gene: TRBV19
abundance: NA
CDR3nt: TGTGCCAGTAGTAGACTAGCGGGGGGGAGAGAGACCCAGTACTTC
CDR3aa: CASSRLAGGRETQYF

d_gene: TRBD1
len: 14
j_gene: TRBJ1-1
v_gene: TRBV7-3
abundance: NA
CDR3nt: TGTGCCAGCAGCACCACAGGGGGGGACACTGAAGCTTTCTTT
CDR3aa: CASSTTGGDTEAFF

d_gene: TRBD2
len: 13
j_gene: TRBJ2-1
v_gene: TRBV3-1/TRBV3-2
abundance: NA
CDR3nt: TGTGCCAGCAGAACGGGGGGTGTGAATGAGCAGTTCTTC
CDR3aa: CASRTGGVNEQFF

d_gene: TRBD1
len: 15
j_gene: TRBJ1-1
v_gene: TRBV7-2
abundance: NA
CDR3nt: TGTGCCAGCAGCCAGCAGACAGGGTGGATCACTGAAGCTTTCTTT
CDR3aa: CASSQQTGWITEAFF

d_gene: TRBD1
len: 15
j_gene: TRBJ1-4
v_gene: TRBV7-9
abundance: NA
CDR3nt: TGTGCCAGCAGCTTAGCGGGACAGAGCTATGAAAAACTGTTTTTT
CDR3aa: CASSLAGQSYEKLFF

d_gene: TRBD1
len: 20
j_gene: TRBJ2-5
v_gene: TRBV23-1
abundance: NA
CDR3nt: TGCGCCAGCAGTCAATCGAGTACTAGGTTCAGGGGGCGAAACCAAGAGACCCAGTACTTC
CDR3aa: CASSQSSTRFRGRNQETQYF

d_gene: TRBD1
len: 19
j_gene: TRBJ2-2
v_gene: TRBV2
abundance: NA
CDR3nt: TGTGCCAGCCTCGAGAGGGGGGGGACAGGGGTTGGTAGTACCGGGGAGCTGTTTTTT
CDR3aa: CASLERGGTGVGSTGELFF

d_gene: NA
len: 16
j_gene: TRBJ1-6
v_gene: TRBV28
abundance: NA
CDR3nt: TGTGCCAGCAGACCCGAGGGGGGGATTAATAATTCACCCCTCCACTTT
CDR3aa: CASRPEGGINNSPLHF

d_gene: NA
len: 15
j_gene: TRBJ2-3
v_gene: TRBV19
abundance: once
CDR3nt: TGTGCCAGTACCCCCTCCGGGGGAGGCACAGATACGCAGTATTTT
CDR3aa: CASTPSGGGTDTQYF

d_gene: TRBD1
len: 14
j_gene: TRBJ1-2
v_gene: TRBV5-1
abundance: once
CDR3nt: TGCGCCAGCAGCTTGGAGGGACAGCACTATGGCTACACCTTC
CDR3aa: CASSLEGQHYGYTF

d_gene: TRBD2
len: 16
j_gene: TRBJ2-2
v_gene: TRBV7-6
abundance: NA
CDR3nt: TGTGCCAGCAGCTCGAGGACTAGCGGGTACACCGGGGAGCTGTTTTTT
CDR3aa: CASSSRTSGYTGELFF

d_gene: TRBD2
len: 15
j_gene: TRBJ2-5
v_gene: TRBV5-1
abundance: NA
CDR3nt: TGCGCCAGCAGCTACGGGACTAGCGGGGGAGAGACCCAGTACTTC
CDR3aa: CASSYGTSGGETQYF

d_gene: NA
len: 17
j_gene: TRBJ2-6
v_gene: TRBV19
abundance: NA
CDR3nt: TGTGCCAGTAGTATAAAGGTAGCGATCTCTGGGGCCAACGTCCTGACTTTC
CDR3aa: CASSIKVAISGANVLTF

d_gene: NA
len: 16
j_gene: TRBJ2-3
v_gene: TRBV24-1
abundance: once
CDR3nt: TGTGCCACCAGTGGGTCAGGTAGACCAGGGGCAGATACGCAGTATTTT
CDR3aa: CATSGSGRPGADTQYF

d_gene: NA
len: 14
j_gene: TRBJ1-1
v_gene: TRBV9
abundance: once
CDR3nt: TGTGCCAGCAGCGTAGTCAGGGCGTCCACTGAAGCTTTCTTT
CDR3aa: CASSVVRASTEAFF

d_gene: TRBD1
len: 14
j_gene: TRBJ1-2
v_gene: TRBV10-3
abundance: NA
CDR3nt: TGTGCCATCAGCCCGGGACAGAGAAACTATGGCTACACCTTC
CDR3aa: CAISPGQRNYGYTF

d_gene: NA
len: 16
j_gene: TRBJ1-2
v_gene: TRBV18
abundance: once
CDR3nt: TGTGCCAGCTCACCCCCTGGCGGGTTCCTTAACTATGGCTACACCTTC
CDR3aa: CASSPPGGFLNYGYTF

d_gene: NA
len: 13
j_gene: TRBJ1-2
v_gene: TRBV14
abundance: NA
CDR3nt: TGTGCCAGCAGCCACCGGGACACCTATGGCTACACCTTC
CDR3aa: CASSHRDTYGYTF

d_gene: NA
len: 15
j_gene: TRBJ2-5
v_gene: TRBV9
abundance: NA
CDR3nt: TGTGCCAGCAGCGTAGAACCACTCGGGCAAGAGACCCAGTACTTC
CDR3aa: CASSVEPLGQETQYF